These 21 T cell receptor beta chains share one sample of origin, sequenced in a study of read filtering for tumor transcriptome and immune sequencing. From approximately 430 ng of RNA, a library with molecular barcoded alpha/delta and beta/gamma adaptors was made. TCRdb passed the reads through MiXCR, listing each CDR3 protein once. The data hold some 46,000 distinct CDR3 sequences, with over 9.5% observed a single time. Sequenced material: a population of CD138-negative cells sorted from bone marrow. These TCRs come from a donor aged 40 or older with multiple myeloma.

The sample holds many counts of this clonotype. J is TRBJ2-7 and V is TRBV3-1; 9 nucleotides agree with TRBD2. The CDR3 runs 15 residues. The germline CDR1 and CDR2 sequences are LGHDT and YNNKEL (reference sequence). V lost 4 bases to trimming and J lost 3 bases; unmatched junction nucleotides: 7. In DNA form, the CDR3 reads TGTGCCAGCAGCCGTCAAGCGGGAGGTGTCTACGAGCAGTACTTC. Protein: CASSRQAGGVYEQYF.

A note on this clonotype: Since the CDR3 does not end with the conserved phenylalanine or tryptophan, this likely comes from a read error. The limits of the CDR3 on the DNA are not certain, so only TCRdb's listed CDR3 is given. The J gene is TRBJ2-1, the V gene TRBV29-1; TRBD1, the table's D call, was not compared with the DNA. Both ends counted, the CDR3 spans 14 residues. Germline assignment: CDR1 SQVTM and CDR2 ANQGSEA. This CDR3 is CSVEGVQGYNEQIS.

Ten or more counts support this clonotype. The chain links TRBV3-1 to TRBJ1-1; maybe TRBD1 (5 bases). Germline V CDR1 and CDR2: LGHDT, YNNKEL (reference sequence). The CDR3 covers 14 residues. The V end lost 8 bases, the J end lost 2 bases, and 15 bases lay between the germline ends. CDR3 in DNA: TGTGCCAGCTCACCTACAGGAAGAAACACTGAAGCTTTCTTT. Amino acids: CASSPTGRNTEAFF.

This clonotype was found many times. V usage is TRBV7-9 and J usage is TRBJ2-7, with 10 bases lining up with TRBD1. Germline V gene lookup returns CDR1 SEHNR and CDR2 FQNEAQ (reference sequence). V gave up 5 bases and J gave up 5 bases; unmatched junction bases: 6. This CDR3 comprises 14 residues. The CDR3 sequence is CASSQPGQGNEQYF. The CDR3 coding sequence is TGTGCCAGCAGCCAACCGGGACAGGGGAACGAGCAGTACTTC.

Concerning this clonotype: A far larger clone is only one base removed, so a read error is likely. The chain joins TRBV5-8 to TRBJ2-1, with a weak D call TRBD1 (7 bases). The V end was cut by 5 bases, the J end by 0 bases, with 12 bases between. The length of the CDR3 is 15 residues. Germline V lookup: CDR1 SGHTS, CDR2 YDEGEE. The CDR3 here is CASRTGRSSYNEQFF. Written as DNA, the CDR3 is TGTGCCAGCAGGACAGGGAGGAGCTCCTACAATGAGCAGTTCTTC.

The sample holds many counts of this clonotype. J is TRBJ2-7 and V is TRBV2; 7 nucleotides match TRBD2. CDR3 length: 14 amino acids. CDR1 and CDR2 (germline): SNHLY, FYNNEI. V gave up 3 bases and J gave up 4 bases; unmatched junction bases: 6. CDR3: CASSEGSGGYEQYF. CDR3 sequence (DNA): TGTGCCAGCAGTGAGGGGTCCGGGGGGTACGAGCAGTACTTC.

The chain links TRBV10-3 to TRBJ2-7; 9 bases are a match to TRBD2. V lost 3 bases and J lost 1; bases outside the gene matches: 4. This CDR3 spans 15 amino acids. Germline V gene data show CDR1 as ENHRY and CDR2 as SYGVKD. CDR3 bases: TGTGCCATCAGTGAAAGCGGGGGGATATCCTACGAGCAGTACTTC. As protein: CAISESGGISYEQYF.

This clonotype was recorded at least ten times. The V gene is TRBV29-1, the J gene TRBJ2-1; 9 bases line up with TRBD2. The CDR3 runs 16 residues. Per germline, CDR1 SQVTM and CDR2 ANQGSEA. The V and J ends lost 1 base and 1 base, in that order; junction bases with no gene match: 5. The CDR3, as DNA: TGCAGCGTTGAAGGCCTTAGCGGGAGTTCCTACAATGAGCAGTTCTTC. Translated: CSVEGLSGSSYNEQFF.

Concerning this clonotype: A read error is likely here: a far larger clone is one base away. The chain combines TRBV5-6 with TRBJ2-7, with 8 bases aligning to TRBD2. CDR3 length: 15 residues. Per germline, CDR1 SGHDT and CDR2 YYEEEE. With 4 bases clipped from V and 0 bases from J, the junction kept 6 bases outside the gene matches. CDR3 in DNA: TGTGCCAGCAGCCCGGCCGGGACTAGCTCCTACGAGCAGTACTTC. Translation gives CASSPAGTSSYEQYF.

There are a few counts of this clonotype. The junction departs from germline at one end; a sequencing error may be responsible. The chain carries TRBV5-1 and TRBJ2-1, with D hard to call. The CDR3 extends over 15 amino acids. Germline-derived CDR1 and CDR2 are SGHRS and YFSETQ. The CDR3 DNA reads as TGCGCCAGCAGCTTGGACCCCCTCTCCTACAATGGGCAGTTCTTC. Its translation: CASSLDPLSYNGQFF.

This clonotype was counted once. The rearrangement joins TRBV6-1 to TRBJ2-1; 10 bases map to TRBD2. In germline, CDR1 is MNHNS, CDR2 SASEGT. This CDR3 comprises 15 residues. The V segment lost 5 bases and the J segment 7 bases; nucleotides outside the gene matches: 8. CDR3 protein: CASSQSGRAANEQFF. CDR3 coding DNA: TGTGCCAGCAGTCAAAGCGGGAGGGCTGCAAATGAGCAGTTCTTC.

This clonotype was counted at least ten times. The CDR3 nucleotides are TGCGCCAGCAGCGAGGGCAGGGGGCTTCACTATGAGCAGTTCTTC. This codes for CASSEGRGLHYEQFF. V is TRBV10-2 and J is TRBJ2-1; 8 positions agree with TRBD1. The germline CDR1 and CDR2 sequences are WSHSY and SAAADI. CDR3 size: 15 residues. The ends lost 6 bases at V and 8 bases at J; junction bases unmatched: 12.

This clonotype was recorded many times. The V and J genes are TRBV12-3 or TRBV12-4 and TRBJ2-1; D possibly corresponds to TRBD2 (5 bases). The CDR3 sequence is 15 residues long. The V and J ends lost 4 bases and 4 bases respectively, with 14 bases between them. The CDR3 loop reads CASSSHRSGYNEQFF. The CDR3 coding sequence is TGTGCCAGCAGTTCCCACCGAAGCGGTTACAATGAGCAGTTCTTC.

In this sample, this clonotype turned up many times. The J gene is TRBJ1-5, the V gene TRBV2; 9 positions match TRBD1. Per germline, CDR1 SNHLY and CDR2 FYNNEI. The length of the CDR3 is 15 residues. Trimming took 4 bases from V and 6 from J; bases not matched to a gene: 7. CDR3 coding DNA: TGTGCCAGCAGTGGACAACAGGGGGCCGGTCAGCCCCAGCATTTT. This codes for CASSGQQGAGQPQHF.

This clonotype was seen at least ten times. This rearrangement joins TRBV7-8 to TRBJ1-1, with TRBD1 as a possible D gene (5 bases). Trimming removed 5 bases from V and 7 bases from J, with 14 bases in between. CDR1 is SGHVS, CDR2 FQNEAQ, per germline. This CDR3 spans 13 amino acids. The CDR3 coding sequence is TGTGCCAGCAGCCCTTCGTTTAGGGGTGAAGCTTTCTTT. Translated, it gives CASSPSFRGEAFF.

This clonotype was recorded at least ten times. CDR3 sequence (DNA): TGTGCCAGCAGTGCAGGGGGCGCGAGTGGAAATCAGCCCCAGCATTTT. Its translation: CASSAGGASGNQPQHF. V and J are TRBV6-2 or TRBV6-3 and TRBJ1-5, with 8 bases aligning to TRBD1. Germline CDR1 and CDR2: MNHEY and SVGEGT. The CDR3 loop spans 16 amino acids. The trim removed 5 bases at V and 4 bases at J, leaving 10 bases unmatched.

There are many counts of this clonotype. This chain links TRBV7-2 with TRBJ1-6; 10 bases agree with TRBD1. Per the germline V gene, CDR1 is SGHTA and CDR2 is FQGNSA. This CDR3 is 15 amino acids long. V was pared by 5 bases and J by 9 bases, with 7 bases of the junction left unmatched. CDR3 nucleotide sequence: TGTGCCAGCAGCCTCCATGGACAGGGGGTTTCACCCCTCCACTTT. It encodes CASSLHGQGVSPLHF.

As concerns this clonotype: A read error may produce the germline difference seen at one junction end. The V call is TRBV7-2, the J call TRBJ1-5; TRBD1 is a possible D gene (6 bases). Germline assignment: CDR1 SGHTA and CDR2 FQGNSA. This CDR3 contains 15 residues. The chain's CDR3 is CAGSLVQGIGRPQHF. CDR3 DNA: TGTGCCGGCAGTCTCGTTCAGGGGATTGGTCGGCCCCAGCATTTT.

This clonotype was seen at least ten times. This chain links TRBV19 with TRBJ1-5; 12 bases are a match to TRBD1. This CDR3 has 15 residues. Unmatched junction bases numbered 4, after V lost 4 bases and J lost 6 bases. Germline V gives CDR1 LNHDA, CDR2 SQIVND (reference sequence). CDR3 loop: CASSRGQGAGQPQHF. In DNA, the CDR3 is TGTGCCAGTAGTAGGGGACAGGGGGCAGGTCAGCCCCAGCATTTT.

The chain joins TRBV7-9 to TRBJ2-7; 9 bases fit TRBD1. The CDR3 is 18 amino acids. Per germline, CDR1 SEHNR and CDR2 FQNEAQ (reference sequence). V was clipped by 4 bases and J by 0 bases; unmatched bases: 13. DNA for the CDR3: TGTGCCAGCAGCTCCACTGGACAGGGGCCTGGTAGCTCCTACGAGCAGTACTTC. This codes for CASSSTGQGPGSSYEQYF.

About this clonotype itself: A much larger clone sits a single nucleotide away, making a read error possible. The genes are TRBV7-9 and TRBJ2-1; possibly TRBD2 for D (5 bases). The germline V gene encodes CDR1 SEHNR and CDR2 FQNEAQ (reference sequence). CDR3 size: 12 residues. The germline V and J ends were trimmed by 6 bases and 5 bases, with 8 bases remaining between them. CDR3 sequence (DNA): TGTGCCAGCAGACAAGCGGACAATGAGCAGTTCTTC. This codes for CASRQADNEQFF.